The 22 T cell receptor beta chains reported below all come from one sample, sequenced in a study of cytomegalovirus exposure and HLA in healthy donors (TCRdb year 2017). The method behind the library was the immunoSEQ multiplex PCR assay. For the multiplex PCR, a mixture combining 60 forward primers for TCR Vbeta segments and 13 reverse primers for TCR Jbeta segments was used. TCRdb retrieved this table from immuneACCESS and kept in-frame rearrangements only. Not all clones are present; in checked studies, unresolved V genes account for under half, and no reason is known for the remainder. The sample profile shows around 92,000 clones; 80% of them were found once. The ten biggest clones cover 2% of the sample. Sequencing was performed on PBMCs. The receptor set was obtained from a man aged 18 to 29 in good health and CMV-seronegative.

The chain is built from TRBV4-1 and TRBJ2-5; D gene uncertain. The length of the CDR3 is 17 residues. Germline assignment: CDR1 MGHRA and CDR2 YSYEKL. V lost 1 base to trimming and J lost 0 bases, with 15 bases between them. The CDR3 DNA follows: TGCGCCAGCAGCCAAGGTCTCAAACCCTATCACCAAGAGACCCAGTACTTC. It translates to CASSQGLKPYHQETQYF.

The V gene is TRBV11-2, the J gene TRBJ2-3; 11 nucleotides align to TRBD2. V gave up 5 bases and J gave up 8 bases; unmatched junction bases: 15. The CDR3 has 17 amino acids. In germline, CDR1 is SGHAT, CDR2 FQNNGV. CDR3: CASSPRPTSGGAGTQYF. The CDR3 nucleotides are TGTGCCAGCAGCCCAAGGCCAACTAGCGGGGGAGCGGGTACGCAGTATTTT.

The chain couples TRBV4-1 to TRBJ2-7, with 7 nucleotides matching TRBD2. The V and J ends lost 3 bases and 7 bases, in that order; junction bases with no gene match: 6. The CDR3 has 13 residues. Germline V gene sequence: CDR1 MGHRA, CDR2 YSYEKL. As DNA, the CDR3 is TGCGCCAGCAGCCACCAGGCGGGGGTAGAGCAGTACTTC. The encoded protein is CASSHQAGVEQYF.

The CDR3 here is CASRPGGGKANYGYTF. The CDR3 nucleotides read TGTGCCAGCAGACCTGGAGGGGGCAAGGCGAACTATGGCTACACCTTC. This rearrangement joins TRBV6-6 to TRBJ1-2, with TRBD1 matching 7 bases. J gave up 2 bases and V 6 bases, and 12 bases lay outside the gene matches. Germline CDR1 and CDR2: MNHNY and SVGAGI (reference sequence). The CDR3 runs 16 residues.

The chain couples TRBV5-1 to TRBJ1-3; D is undetermined. The CDR3 is made up of 15 amino acids. Germline V gives CDR1 SGHRS, CDR2 YFSETQ. V was trimmed by 0 bases and J by 9 bases, leaving 16 bases between them. CDR3 DNA: TGCGCCAGCAGCTTGGATAGACTCTCCGGGAGCACCATATATTTT. Encoded protein: CASSLDRLSGSTIYF.

The chain couples TRBV6-1 to TRBJ2-7; D is unclear. Germline assignment: CDR1 MNHNS and CDR2 SASEGT. Trimming cost V 3 bases and J 3 bases, with 3 bases left between them. This CDR3 has 11 residues. Here the CDR3 DNA reads TGTGCCAGCAGTGATCTCTACGAGCAGTACTTC. The encoded protein is CASSDLYEQYF.

CDR3 residues: CAISESSPRSQYF. Written as DNA, the CDR3 is TGTGCCATCAGTGAGTCATCCCCGCGTAGTCAGTATTTT. This chain uses TRBV10-3 with TRBJ2-3; D remains ambiguous. This CDR3 is 13 amino acids long. CDR1 is ENHRY and CDR2 is SYGVKD in the germline V gene. With 0 bases removed from V and 12 bases from J, the gap between germline ends came to 13 bases.

This clone appeared a single time. The V gene is TRBV2, the J gene TRBJ1-6, with TRBD1 as a possible D gene (6 bases). The CDR3 loop spans 16 amino acids. The V end lost 5 bases, the J end lost 5 bases, and 16 bases lay between the germline ends. The germline V gene has CDR1 SNHLY and CDR2 FYNNEI. CDR3 in DNA: TGTGCCAGCAGTCGCGACGGGGGGCCGAATAATTCACCCCTCCACTTT. Its translation is CASSRDGGPNNSPLHF.

The count of this clone is one. The chain carries TRBV15 and TRBJ1-3; D is perhaps TRBD1 (5 bases). The ends were cut back, 0 bases at V and 0 bases at J, with 9 bases in the middle. Germline CDR1 is LNHNV and CDR2 is YYDKDF (reference sequence). This CDR3 contains 16 residues. The DNA for the CDR3 is TGTGCCACCAGCAGAGATACAGGAAGCTCTGGAAACACCATATATTTT. This translates into CATSRDTGSSGNTIYF.

The chain combines TRBV9 with TRBJ2-3; no clear D. Germline V lookup: CDR1 SGDLS, CDR2 YYNGEE. The CDR3 contains 13 residues. The germline V and J ends were trimmed by 0 bases and 3 bases, with 5 bases remaining between them. The CDR3 spells CASSVATTDTQYF. The CDR3 region has the DNA TGTGCCAGCAGCGTAGCTACGACAGATACGCAGTATTTT.

The chain joins TRBV6-6 to TRBJ2-1; 7 positions match TRBD2. Germline V gene sequence: CDR1 MNHNY, CDR2 SVGAGI (reference sequence). The CDR3 is 12 residues long. The junction had 7 bases not matched to a gene; V was cut back by 7 bases and J by 10 bases. The CDR3 bases are TGTGCCAGCACCTCGGGGGGTACCGAGCAGTTCTTC. This sequence encodes CASTSGGTEQFF.

The rearrangement uses TRBV6-4 and TRBJ2-6, with TRBD2 matching 8 bases. J gave up 2 bases and V 2 bases, and 5 bases lay outside the gene matches. Germline CDR1 MRHNA, CDR2 SNTAGT. The length of the CDR3 is 17 residues. As DNA, the CDR3 is TGTGCCAGCAGTGACGAGACGGGGGGGGCTGGGGCCAACGTCCTGACTTTC. Translating it yields CASSDETGGAGANVLTF.

The chain carries TRBV6-5 and TRBJ1-1; weak D call: TRBD1 (5 bases). Deletions cut 5 bases from V and 5 bases from J, with 12 bases between. The CDR3 runs 13 residues. Germline CDR1 reads MNHEY; CDR2 reads SVGAGI. This CDR3 reads CASSATGGTEAFF. The CDR3 DNA is TGTGCCAGCAGTGCGACCGGGGGGACTGAAGCTTTCTTT.

The CDR3 spells CASSQDPSGTGATYEQYF. The CDR3 DNA is TGCGCCAGCAGCCAAGATCCATCGGGGACAGGGGCGACCTACGAGCAGTACTTC. The chain uses TRBV4-1 and TRBJ2-7; 10 bases agree with TRBD1. The CDR3 consists of 18 residues. CDR1 MGHRA and CDR2 YSYEKL come from the germline V gene. The trim removed 0 bases at V and 2 bases at J, leaving 10 bases unmatched.

This clone came up once. V usage is TRBV2 and J usage is TRBJ1-2, with a possible D match to TRBD1 (5 bases). The CDR3 spans 15 residues. CDR1 is SNHLY and CDR2 is FYNNEI in the germline V gene. V lost 3 bases and J 3 bases, leaving 14 bases between the germline ends. CDR3 nucleotide sequence: TGTGCCAGCAGTGACCAGGGCGGATTTTACTATGGCTACACCTTC. Translation: CASSDQGGFYYGYTF.

The genes are TRBV14 and TRBJ2-7; weak D call: TRBD1 (5 bases). V shed 10 bases and J shed 2 bases, with 18 bases lying between them. Germline CDR1 and CDR2: SGHDN and FVKESK. The CDR3 is made up of 14 amino acids. CDR3: CATSAQRTTYEQYF. The DNA for the CDR3 is TGTGCCACCTCAGCCCAGAGGACAACCTACGAGCAGTACTTC.

This chain connects TRBV5-1 to TRBJ1-2; no firm D call. This CDR3 contains 14 residues. V was shortened by 0 bases and J by 5 bases, with 11 bases between the two germline ends. Germline CDR1 is SGHRS and CDR2 is YFSETQ. The CDR3 coding sequence is TGCGCCAGCAGCTTGGCCGCAGCGCAGTATGGCTACACCTTC. This sequence encodes CASSLAAAQYGYTF.

The chain employs TRBV7-3 and TRBJ2-2; possible D gene TRBD1, 6 bases. The CDR3 is 15 amino acids. The V gene's germline CDR1 is SGHTA and CDR2 FQGTGA. Trimming pared 5 bases from V and 7 bases from J, leaving 17 bases between. The CDR3 DNA reads as TGTGCCAGCAGCCCGGCAGGGGCGCAGAGCGGGGAGCTGTTTTTT. It yields the protein CASSPAGAQSGELFF.

This chain joins TRBV5-1 and TRBJ1-5; D may be TRBD1 (6 bases). The germline V gene has CDR1 SGHRS and CDR2 YFSETQ. Trimming removed 1 base at V and 2 bases at J, with 13 bases between. There are 16 residues in the CDR3. For the CDR3, the DNA is TGCGCCAGCAGCTTGAACCCACAGGGAGGCAATCAGCCCCAGCATTTT. This sequence encodes CASSLNPQGGNQPQHF. The complete variable domain, with remaining parts taken from reference TRBV5-1 and TRBJ1-5, reads KAGVTQTPRYLIKTRGQQVTLSCSPISGHRSVSWYQQTPGQGLQFLFEYFSETQRNKGNFPGRFSGRQFSNSRSEMNVSTLELGDSALYLCASSLNPQGGNQPQHFGDGTRLSIL.

In regard to this clone: The same CDR3 can be traced to other DNA sequences in this sample. The chain joins TRBV19 to TRBJ1-5; a weak D match, TRBD1 (6 bases). The germline V and J ends were trimmed by 9 bases and 4 bases, with 10 bases remaining between them. Looked up from germline, CDR1 is LNHDA and CDR2 is SQIVND (reference sequence). The length of the CDR3 is 12 residues. The CDR3 loop is CASRGGNQPQHF. The DNA of the CDR3 is TGTGCCAGCAGGGGTGGGAATCAGCCCCAGCATTTT.

The rearrangement joins TRBV6-5 to TRBJ1-3; no reliable D call. This CDR3 has 16 amino acids. V was cut by 0 bases and J by 0 bases, with 9 bases left in between. Germline V gives CDR1 MNHEY, CDR2 SVGAGI. The DNA for the CDR3 is TGTGCCAGCAGTTACTCGATTTTGAGCTCTGGAAACACCATATATTTT. Amino acids: CASSYSILSSGNTIYF.

The chain couples TRBV5-6 to TRBJ2-3, with 11 nucleotides matching TRBD2. The V segment lost 4 bases and the J segment 2 bases; nucleotides outside the gene matches: 15. The CDR3 extends over 19 amino acids. Germline V gene data show CDR1 as SGHDT and CDR2 as YYEEEE. In nucleotides, the CDR3 is TGTGCCAGCAGCGTTACCGGGACTAGCGGCCCGGGTTTCACAGATACGCAGTATTTT. Its translation is CASSVTGTSGPGFTDTQYF.